These 20 T cell receptor beta chains were sequenced from one sample in a study of shared clonotypes between healthy human individuals. Data came from immunoSEQ multiplex PCR; TCRdb stores just in-frame clones and leaves some out. Of about 2 million clones in the sample, 85% to 95% were seen once. Naive CD8 isolation took CD45RO-negative cells positively selected for CCR7 and excluded terminally differentiated effector memory CD45RA+ cells. Sequencing input: naive CD8+ T cells sorted from blood. The receptor set was obtained from a man aged 18 to 29 in good health.

This clone was detected once. The chain combines TRBV11-2 with TRBJ1-1, with 9 bases aligning to TRBD1. This CDR3 region has 15 residues. The V and J ends lost 6 bases and 3 bases, in that order; junction bases with no gene match: 8. In germline, CDR1 is SGHAT, CDR2 FQNNGV. The CDR3 DNA reads as TGTGCCAGCAGGGCCGGGACAGGGAGCCACACTGAAGCTTTCTTT. This codes for CASRAGTGSHTEAFF.

This clone was picked up one time. V usage is TRBV28 and J usage is TRBJ1-4; TRBD1 agrees at 7 bases. Germline CDR1 MDHEN, CDR2 SYDVKM. With 5 bases clipped from V and 8 bases from J, the junction kept 11 bases outside the gene matches. The CDR3 has 15 amino acids. For the CDR3, the DNA is TGTGCCAGCAGTGATGACAGGGTTTGGGGCGAAAAACTGTTTTTT. Encoded protein: CASSDDRVWGEKLFF.

Notes on this clone: The identical CDR3 is also encoded by other nucleotide sequences in the sample. V is TRBV27 and J is TRBJ2-3; TRBD2 agrees at 14 bases. In germline, CDR1 is MNHEY, CDR2 SMNVEV (reference sequence). The CDR3 length is 16 residues. Trimming cost V 3 bases and J 3 bases; bases outside gene matches: 2. The CDR3 loop reads CASSLGLAGDTDTQYF. The CDR3 coding sequence is TGTGCCAGCAGTTTGGGACTAGCGGGGGATACAGATACGCAGTATTTT.

The V and J genes are TRBV29-1 and TRBJ2-3; D not resolved. The CDR3 spans 13 residues. CDR1 SQVTM and CDR2 ANQGSEA come from the germline V gene. V shed 6 bases and J shed 0 bases, with 10 bases lying between them. CDR3 sequence reads: CSVLLESTDTQYF. CDR3 DNA: TGCAGCGTCTTGCTCGAAAGCACAGATACGCAGTATTTT.

The chain couples TRBV25-1 to TRBJ2-7; D is unresolved. Germline CDR1 is MGHDK and CDR2 is SYGVNS. Trimming stripped 3 bases from V and 2 bases from J, with 8 bases between. The CDR3 runs 13 residues. The CDR3 nucleotides are TGTGCCAGCAGTGACGGGCTACCCTACGAGCAGTACTTC. Translation: CASSDGLPYEQYF.

The V gene is TRBV4-1, the J gene TRBJ1-1; D may be TRBD1 (5 bases). The germline V gene encodes CDR1 MGHRA and CDR2 YSYEKL. Trimming removed 2 bases at V and 0 bases at J, with 13 bases between. The length of the CDR3 is 16 residues. The CDR3 loop reads CASSQRQGGLNTEAFF. In DNA form, the CDR3 reads TGCGCCAGCAGCCAAAGGCAGGGCGGGCTGAACACTGAAGCTTTCTTT.

The table lists this clone with a few counts. V is TRBV27 and J is TRBJ1-5, with D perhaps matching TRBD1 (5 bases). The CDR3 covers 17 residues. Germline values: CDR1 MNHEY, CDR2 SMNVEV (reference sequence). V lost 2 bases and J 3 bases, leaving 17 bases between the germline ends. The CDR3, as DNA: TGTGCCAGCAGTTTACTAGGCCCCGGCGGGACCAATCAGCCCCAGCATTTT. It encodes CASSLLGPGGTNQPQHF.

Comment on this clone: The sample has other DNA sequences that encode this CDR3 too. This chain uses TRBV28 with TRBJ2-3; 11 bases are a match to TRBD2. The CDR3 length is 15 residues. V lost 2 bases and J lost 4; bases outside the gene matches: 2. The germline V gene encodes CDR1 MDHEN and CDR2 SYDVKM. The CDR3 loop is CASSLLAGGPDTQYF. The CDR3 bases are TGTGCCAGCAGTTTACTAGCGGGGGGCCCAGATACGCAGTATTTT.

The chain has TRBV10-3 and TRBJ1-2; 10 bases agree with TRBD1. The V gene end was trimmed by 4 bases and the J gene end by 5 bases; junction bases not matched to a gene: 16. Per the germline V gene, CDR1 is ENHRY and CDR2 is SYGVKD. The CDR3 is made up of 18 amino acids. The CDR3 here is CAISADRGTRDTAYGYTF. The CDR3 DNA is TGTGCCATCAGTGCGGACAGGGGGACCAGGGATACTGCTTATGGCTACACCTTC.

This chain links TRBV7-8 with TRBJ2-7; 9 positions match TRBD1. The trim removed 4 bases at V and 7 bases at J, leaving 5 bases unmatched. Germline CDR1 is SGHVS and CDR2 is FQNEAQ. The CDR3 sequence is 13 residues long. The CDR3: CASSSGQGGEQYF. The CDR3 region has the DNA TGTGCCAGCAGCTCGGGACAGGGAGGGGAGCAGTACTTC.

CDR3 nucleotide sequence: TGTGCCAGCAGCTACCGGGACTCCTCAGAGACCCAGTACTTC. Translated, it gives CASSYRDSSETQYF. The V and J genes are TRBV7-6 and TRBJ2-5; TRBD2 might be the D (6 bases). CDR3 length: 14 residues. The germline gives CDR1 SGHVS, CDR2 FNYEAQ. Trimming removed 4 bases at V and 4 bases at J, with 13 bases between.

The chain recombines TRBV27 with TRBJ2-7; unclear D gene. Trimming shortened V by 6 bases and J by 5 bases, and 11 bases separated the two germline ends. This CDR3 comprises 12 residues. Per germline, CDR1 MNHEY and CDR2 SMNVEV (reference sequence). The CDR3 loop is CASSKIGDEQYF. CDR3 nucleotide sequence: TGTGCCAGCAGCAAAATCGGTGACGAGCAGTACTTC.

The chain joins TRBV4-1 to TRBJ2-7; a possible D gene is TRBD1 (6 bases). There are 16 residues in the CDR3. From germline, CDR1 is MGHRA and CDR2 YSYEKL. V was cut by 4 bases and J by 0 bases, with 16 bases left in between. The chain's CDR3 is CASSPRDTGSSYEQYF. Here the CDR3 DNA reads TGCGCCAGCAGCCCGAGAGACACAGGGTCCTCCTACGAGCAGTACTTC.

The chain recombines TRBV7-6 with TRBJ2-5; D is possibly TRBD1 (5 bases). The germline V gene encodes CDR1 SGHVS and CDR2 FNYEAQ. The CDR3 is made up of 17 amino acids. V lost 0 bases, J lost 2 bases, and 16 bases lay in between. The CDR3 loop is CASSLASMAGWQETQYF. CDR3 DNA sequence: TGTGCCAGCAGCTTAGCGTCGATGGCAGGGTGGCAAGAGACCCAGTACTTC.

The chain recombines TRBV2 with TRBJ2-1, with 7 bases aligning to TRBD2. Germline trimming cut 1 base from V and 6 bases from J; bases unmatched to any gene: 6. This CDR3 has 15 amino acids. Germline values: CDR1 SNHLY, CDR2 FYNNEI. The CDR3 DNA sequence: TGTGCCAGCAGTGAAGGAGGCGGGAGTGGCAATGAGCAGTTCTTC. Translated, it gives CASSEGGGSGNEQFF.

The rearrangement uses TRBV7-9 and TRBJ2-7; D ambiguous. Trimming removed 5 bases from V and 3 bases from J, with 17 bases in between. Germline values: CDR1 SEHNR, CDR2 FQNEAQ (reference sequence). The CDR3 has 15 amino acids. CDR3 sequence (DNA): TGTGCCAGCAGCCCCTCGGAGCGTCCGGACTACGAGCAGTACTTC. It specifies CASSPSERPDYEQYF.

CDR3 in amino acids: CASSLAGEAPYEQYF. The CDR3 region has the DNA TGTGCCAGCAGTTTAGCGGGAGAAGCCCCCTACGAGCAGTACTTC. This chain uses TRBV27 with TRBJ2-7; 7 positions agree with TRBD2. The CDR3 contains 15 residues. The V and J ends lost 2 bases and 2 bases, in that order; junction bases with no gene match: 6. Germline-derived CDR1 and CDR2 are MNHEY and SMNVEV (reference sequence).

Comment on this clone: Other DNA sequences from this sample encode an identical CDR3 as well. This rearrangement joins TRBV28 to TRBJ2-7; D gene ambiguous. Per the germline V gene, CDR1 is MDHEN and CDR2 is SYDVKM. The CDR3 covers 13 residues. Trimming took 0 bases from V and 5 from J, leaving 8 bases between them. The CDR3 here is CASSLWGTNEQYF. The CDR3 DNA is TGTGCCAGCAGTTTATGGGGCACCAACGAGCAGTACTTC.

The table lists this clone with a count of one. The V and J genes are TRBV5-1 and TRBJ2-7; D possibly uses TRBD1 or TRBD2 (5 bases each). V shed 2 bases and J shed 5 bases, with 17 bases lying between them. The germline gives CDR1 SGHRS, CDR2 YFSETQ. The CDR3 contains 15 residues. CDR3 loop: CASSFEAGWGNEQYF. Written as DNA, the CDR3 is TGCGCCAGCAGCTTTGAAGCAGGGTGGGGGAACGAGCAGTACTTC.

The chain has TRBV19 and TRBJ1-5; D not certain. The CDR3 is 15 residues long. Trimming shortened V by 5 bases and J by 3 bases, and 14 bases separated the two germline ends. CDR1 and CDR2 from the germline V gene are LNHDA and SQIVND (reference sequence). The CDR3 DNA reads TGTGCCAGTAGTTTCTCAACCGGGCTCAATCAGCCCCAGCATTTT. It encodes CASSFSTGLNQPQHF.